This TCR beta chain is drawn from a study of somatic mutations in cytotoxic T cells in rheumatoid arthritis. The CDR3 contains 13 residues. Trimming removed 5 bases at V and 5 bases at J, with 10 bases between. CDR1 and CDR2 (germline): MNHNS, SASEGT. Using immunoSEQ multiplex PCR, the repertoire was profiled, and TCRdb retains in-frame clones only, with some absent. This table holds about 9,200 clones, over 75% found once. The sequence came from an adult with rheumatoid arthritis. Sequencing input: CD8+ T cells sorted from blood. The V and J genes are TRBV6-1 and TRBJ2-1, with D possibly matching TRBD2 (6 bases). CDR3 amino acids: CASSSGTHNEQFF. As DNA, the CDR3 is TGTGCCAGCAGTTCCGGGACTCACAATGAGCAGTTCTTC.